Shown below are 26 T cell receptor beta chains from a single sample sequenced in a study of cytomegalovirus exposure and HLA in healthy donors. PCR used 60 Vbeta primers and 13 Jbeta primers. Generated by immunoSEQ multiplex PCR, the TCRdb table keeps only in-frame clones and is missing some. The sample yields 150,000 to 200,000 clones, about 80% seen once. Sequencing was done on a sample of PBMCs. These receptors all come from a man younger than 40 in good health and CMV-seronegative.

This rearrangement joins TRBV28 to TRBJ1-4; the D is unclear. V dropped 6 bases and J dropped 7 bases, with 9 bases sitting between them. The CDR3 loop spans 12 amino acids. Germline V gene lookup returns CDR1 MDHEN and CDR2 SYDVKM. CDR3: CASSPEAEKLFF. CDR3 nucleotide sequence: TGTGCCAGCAGCCCGGAGGCTGAAAAACTGTTTTTT.

This CDR3 is CASSLSPSGISTDTQYF. The DNA of the CDR3 is TGCGCCAGCAGCTTGTCTCCTAGCGGTATTAGCACAGATACGCAGTATTTT. The chain combines TRBV5-1 with TRBJ2-3; 7 bases are shared with TRBD2. V was clipped by 1 base and J by 0 bases; unmatched bases: 8. CDR3 length equals 17 residues. Germline CDR1 SGHRS, CDR2 YFSETQ.

This clone was detected only a few times. The chain has TRBV2 and TRBJ1-6; the match to TRBD1 covers 7 bases. In germline, CDR1 is SNHLY, CDR2 FYNNEI. J gave up 5 bases and V 4 bases, and 8 bases lay outside the gene matches. The CDR3 has 16 amino acids. The CDR3 sequence is CASSARGTGDNSPLHF. In DNA form, the CDR3 reads TGTGCCAGCAGTGCCAGGGGGACGGGAGATAATTCACCCCTCCACTTT.

The V gene is TRBV27, the J gene TRBJ1-5, with D unresolved. Per germline, CDR1 MNHEY and CDR2 SMNVEV (reference sequence). V lost 2 bases, J lost 0 bases, and 8 bases lay in between. This CDR3 comprises 15 residues. The chain's CDR3 is CASSLSSNSNQPQHF. CDR3 DNA sequence: TGTGCCAGCAGTTTAAGTAGTAATAGCAATCAGCCCCAGCATTTT.

The rearrangement uses TRBV5-4 and TRBJ2-7; D possibly corresponds to TRBD2 (6 bases). The CDR3 contains 12 residues. V lost 3 bases, J lost 7 bases, and 11 bases lay in between. Germline V CDR1 and CDR2: SGHNT, YYREEE (reference sequence). CDR3 nucleotide sequence: TGTGCCAGCAGCTGGGAGGCGGGGGAGCAGTACTTC. Protein product: CASSWEAGEQYF.

The chain is built from TRBV19 and TRBJ2-1, with TRBD2 identical over 7 bases. This CDR3 region has 15 residues. In germline, CDR1 is LNHDA, CDR2 SQIVND (reference sequence). The J segment lost 6 bases and the V segment lost 1 base, leaving 6 bases of the junction unmatched. The CDR3 sequence is CASSIGWGGGNEQFF. For the CDR3, the DNA is TGTGCCAGTAGTATAGGTTGGGGGGGTGGCAATGAGCAGTTCTTC.

The chain combines TRBV7-2 with TRBJ2-7, with a possible D match to TRBD1 (5 bases). This CDR3 is built from 16 residues. V gave up 3 bases and J gave up 4 bases, with 19 bases separating them. Germline-derived CDR1 and CDR2 are SGHTA and FQGNSA. The CDR3 sequence: CASSLGSTSGAYEQYF. The CDR3 bases are TGTGCCAGCAGCTTGGGGTCGACGTCTGGGGCGTACGAGCAGTACTTC.

V gene TRBV5-1 combines with J gene TRBJ1-1; tentative D call: TRBD1 (6 bases). This CDR3 has 12 residues. Per the germline V gene, CDR1 is SGHRS and CDR2 is YFSETQ. Between the trimmed V and J ends, which lost 8 bases and 4 bases, there was a span of 12 bases. CDR3 bases: TGCGCCAGTGAGGGGGAAGGCACTGAAGCTTTCTTT. Amino acid sequence: CASEGEGTEAFF.

This sequence joins TRBV7-6 and TRBJ2-1; 11 bases fit TRBD2. Unmatched junction bases numbered 3, after V lost 4 bases and J lost 4 bases. The CDR3 consists of 15 residues. Germline values: CDR1 SGHVS, CDR2 FNYEAQ. Here the CDR3 reads CASSSLAGGYNEQFF. The CDR3 nucleotides read TGTGCCAGCAGCTCGCTAGCGGGGGGTTACAATGAGCAGTTCTTC. The variable domain in full, completed from reference TRBV7-6 and TRBJ2-1, reads GAGVSQSPRYKVTKRGQDVALRCDPISGHVSLYWYRQALGQGPEFLTYFNYEAQQDKSGLPNDRFSAERPEGSISTLTIQRTEQRDSAMYRCASSSLAGGYNEQFFGPGTRLTVL.

The chain combines TRBV14 with TRBJ1-3, with no clear D. The CDR3 has 14 amino acids. V dropped 0 bases and J dropped 3 bases, with 6 bases sitting between them. Per the germline V gene, CDR1 is SGHDN and CDR2 is FVKESK. The CDR3 here is CASSQEGYGNTIYF. As DNA, the CDR3 is TGTGCCAGCAGCCAAGAGGGCTATGGAAACACCATATATTTT.

The chain couples TRBV4-3 to TRBJ2-3, with TRBD2 identical over 10 bases. The germline CDR1 and CDR2 sequences are LGHNA and YSLEER. The J segment lost 2 bases and the V segment lost 0 bases, leaving 5 bases of the junction unmatched. This CDR3 has 17 residues. The DNA of the CDR3 is TGCGCCAGCAGCCAAGATCCACTAGCGGGGAACACAGATACGCAGTATTTT. It is translated as CASSQDPLAGNTDTQYF.

The chain is built from TRBV28 and TRBJ2-3, with a weak D call TRBD1 (5 bases). Trimming took 6 bases from V and 0 from J, leaving 13 bases between them. The CDR3 runs 15 residues. Germline V lookup: CDR1 MDHEN, CDR2 SYDVKM. The CDR3 sequence: CASSLTPGSTDTQYF. The DNA of the CDR3 is TGTGCCAGCAGCCTTACACCAGGGAGCACAGATACGCAGTATTTT.

CDR3 residues: CASSLRSGVNIQYF. CDR3 nucleotides: TGTGCCAGCAGCTTGCGGAGCGGGGTTAACATTCAGTACTTC. V and J are TRBV5-6 and TRBJ2-4; 7 nucleotides line up with TRBD2. The germline CDR1 and CDR2 sequences are SGHDT and YYEEEE. The CDR3 has 14 amino acids. The J segment lost 7 bases and the V segment lost 1 base, leaving 5 bases of the junction unmatched.

This clone came up a few times. The chain couples TRBV7-3 to TRBJ2-7, with 7 bases that match TRBD2. Germline-derived CDR1 and CDR2 are SGHTA and FQGTGA. The J segment lost 4 bases and the V segment lost 3 bases, leaving 9 bases of the junction unmatched. This CDR3 contains 15 residues. DNA of the CDR3: TGTGCCAGCAGCTTTACAGCGGGAAACTTATACGAGCAGTACTTC. This sequence encodes CASSFTAGNLYEQYF.

The genes are TRBV4-1 and TRBJ2-1, with 8 bases fitting TRBD2. This CDR3 region has 15 residues. CDR1 and CDR2 (germline): MGHRA, YSYEKL. V gave up 4 bases and J gave up 0 bases; unmatched junction bases: 2. The chain's CDR3 is CASSPSGSSYNEQFF. CDR3 in DNA: TGCGCCAGCAGCCCAAGCGGGAGCTCCTACAATGAGCAGTTCTTC.

In this sample, this clone turned up once. The gene calls are TRBV7-2 and TRBJ2-2; possibly TRBD2 for D (6 bases). V gave up 3 bases and J gave up 6 bases, with 11 bases separating them. The CDR3 spans 14 residues. Germline V CDR1 and CDR2: SGHTA, FQGNSA. The CDR3 is CASSLEGWAGELFF. For the CDR3, the DNA is TGTGCCAGCAGCTTGGAGGGGTGGGCCGGGGAGCTGTTTTTT.

The chain uses TRBV9 and TRBJ2-1; tentatively, D is TRBD1 (5 bases). This CDR3 spans 11 amino acids. CDR1 is SGDLS, CDR2 YYNGEE, per germline. The V end was cut by 3 bases, the J end by 7 bases, with 5 bases between. CDR3 region: CASSAGNEQFF. In DNA form, the CDR3 reads TGTGCCAGCAGCGCAGGGAATGAGCAGTTCTTC.

This chain joins TRBV11-2 and TRBJ2-7; 7 bases agree with TRBD2. CDR1 and CDR2 (germline): SGHAT, FQNNGV. Trimming took 5 bases from V and 7 from J; bases not matched to a gene: 14. The CDR3 totals 15 residues. The CDR3 DNA sequence: TGTGCCAGCAGCCCCCCCGAGTCGCGGGGGAGGGAGCAGTACTTC. Translating gives CASSPPESRGREQYF.

CDR3 sequence: CATSTGNEQFF. The CDR3 nucleotides read TGTGCCACCAGCACCGGGAATGAGCAGTTCTTC. This rearrangement joins TRBV15 to TRBJ2-1; D remains unclear. The germline V gene encodes CDR1 LNHNV and CDR2 YYDKDF (reference sequence). With 4 bases removed from V and 7 bases from J, the gap between germline ends came to 5 bases. The CDR3 contains 11 residues. Supplemented by reference TRBV15 and TRBJ2-1, the full variable domain reads DAMVIQNPRYQVTQFGKPVTLSCSQTLNHNVMYWYQQKSSQAPKLLFHYYDKDFNNEADTPDNFQSRRPNTSFCFLDIRSPGLGDTAMYLCATSTGNEQFFGPGTRLTVL.

V is TRBV30 and J is TRBJ1-1; D unclear. Germline values: CDR1 GTSNPN, CDR2 SVGIG (reference sequence). The CDR3 contains 13 residues. The V end was cut by 4 bases, the J end by 5 bases, with 14 bases between. CDR3 DNA sequence: TGTGCCTGGACCCCTCAGGCTGGGACTGAAGCTTTCTTT. Translated: CAWTPQAGTEAFF. The full variable domain, with the rest looked up from reference TRBV30 and TRBJ1-1, is SQTIHQWPATLVQPVGSPLSLECTVEGTSNPNLYWYRQAAGRGLQLLFYSVGIGQISSEVPQNLSASRPQDRQFILSSKKLLLSDSGFYLCAWTPQAGTEAFFGQGTRLTVV.

Only one count was recorded for this clone. Here the CDR3 DNA reads TGTGCCAGCAGTTCGACAGCCAGCTCTGGAAACACCATATATTTT. Protein product: CASSSTASSGNTIYF. The genes are TRBV9 and TRBJ1-3; D is perhaps TRBD1 (5 bases). Germline V gene lookup returns CDR1 SGDLS and CDR2 YYNGEE. Trimming stripped 5 bases from V and 0 bases from J, with 12 bases between. The CDR3 runs 15 residues.

This clone was detected ten times or more. This chain uses TRBV13 with TRBJ2-7; D remains unclear. This CDR3 is 11 amino acids long. CDR1 and CDR2 from the germline V gene are PRHDT and FYEKMQ (reference sequence). The V gene lost 6 bases and the J gene lost 7 bases, with 10 bases spanning the gap. CDR3 residues: CASSAGQEQYF. The CDR3 bases are TGTGCCAGCAGTGCTGGCCAGGAGCAGTACTTC.

This clone is a singleton in its sample. V and J are TRBV13 and TRBJ1-2; TRBD1 is a possible D gene (5 bases). Germline lookup yields CDR1 PRHDT and CDR2 FYEKMQ (reference sequence). The CDR3 sequence is 14 residues long. Trimming shortened V by 5 bases and J by 5 bases, and 15 bases separated the two germline ends. The CDR3 DNA reads as TGTGCCAGCAGCATAACTCAGGGATGGTATGGCTACACCTTC. It codes for CASSITQGWYGYTF.

CDR3 bases: TGCAGCGTTGCTGGACAGGGCCCTATCTATGGCTACACCTTC. Translating it yields CSVAGQGPIYGYTF. The V gene is TRBV29-1, the J gene TRBJ1-2, with 8 bases identical to TRBD1. The CDR3 contains 14 residues. V lost 4 bases and J lost 4; bases outside the gene matches: 8. Looked up from germline, CDR1 is SQVTM and CDR2 is ANQGSEA.

The rearrangement uses TRBV11-2 and TRBJ1-3; D unclear. The germline CDR1 and CDR2 sequences are SGHAT and FQNNGV. V gave up 1 base and J gave up 0 bases, with 4 bases separating them. This CDR3 has 14 residues. The CDR3 region is CASSLAFSGNTIYF. The CDR3 nucleotides read TGTGCCAGCAGCTTAGCCTTCTCTGGAAACACCATATATTTT.

The V and J genes are TRBV18 and TRBJ2-7; 7 bases are shared with TRBD1. The CDR3 sequence is 15 residues long. Unmatched junction bases numbered 7, after V lost 2 bases and J lost 3 bases. The germline V gene encodes CDR1 KGHSH and CDR2 LQKENI. This CDR3 reads CASSPEGTASYEQYF. Written as DNA, the CDR3 is TGTGCCAGCTCACCAGAGGGGACAGCGAGCTACGAGCAGTACTTC.